This T cell receptor (beta chain) was captured by sequencing in a study of blood T cell repertoires in COVID-19. Study-level background: Donors in the United States, Italy and Spain gave samples during acute or convalescent COVID-19. Sources were T cells, B-cell-depleted T cells, or PBMCs; the material itself was cDNA or gDNA.

CDR1 and CDR2 from the germline V gene are MGHDK and SYGVNS. The CDR3 loop spans 12 amino acids. V dropped 6 bases and J dropped 0 bases, with 5 bases sitting between them. Under the authors' procedure: Reference gene primers were amplified, and this amplification served to estimate nucleated cell counts. Profiled with immunoSEQ multiplex PCR; TCRdb holds only in-frame clones, not every one. V and J calls and clone size are given by that table; D and trimming were obtained from the DNA. The repertoire holds about 400,000 clones, about 89% seen once, with 4.3% in the top ten. The source is a woman in her thirties with acute or convalescent COVID-19. The V gene is TRBV25-1, the J gene TRBJ1-2; D ambiguous. Sequenced material: peripheral blood. The CDR3 coding sequence is TGTGCCAGCAGCCACTCTAACTATGGCTACACCTTC. It codes for CASSHSNYGYTF.